Each of the 11 T cell receptor beta chains below was sequenced from the same sample in a study of cytomegalovirus exposure and HLA in healthy donors. PCR was performed using 60 Vbeta and 13 Jbeta primers. The method was immunoSEQ multiplex PCR; TCRdb's version includes in-frame clones alone and lacks a portion of them. The sample lists roughly 220,000 clones; 70% were seen once. The sequenced sample consisted of PBMCs. The receptor source for this set is a man aged 35 to 55 in good health and CMV-seropositive.

This clone was recorded only once. The CDR3 is CASSVEGGRAPEAFF. The DNA for the CDR3 is TGTGCCAGCAGCGTAGAGGGGGGGAGGGCCCCTGAAGCTTTCTTT. The chain joins TRBV9 to TRBJ1-1, with a weak D call TRBD1 (6 bases). Germline CDR1 is SGDLS and CDR2 is YYNGEE. This CDR3 comprises 15 residues. With 0 bases removed from V and 6 bases from J, the gap between germline ends came to 15 bases. Combining the CDR3 with reference TRBV9 and TRBJ1-1 gives the whole variable domain DSGVTQTPKHLITATGQRVTLRCSPRSGDLSVYWYQQSLDQGLQFLIQYYNGEERAKGNILERFSAQQFPDLHSELNLSSLELGDSALYFCASSVEGGRAPEAFFGQGTRLTVV.

V is TRBV28 and J is TRBJ1-3; D is unclear. Trimming took 10 bases from V and 0 from J, leaving 16 bases between them. CDR3 length equals 15 residues. Germline CDR1 MDHEN, CDR2 SYDVKM. The CDR3 region has the DNA TGTGCCACAGACCCGGCCCGGAGCTCTGGAAACACCATATATTTT. Amino acids: CATDPARSSGNTIYF.

This clone was detected a few times. V gene TRBV13 combines with J gene TRBJ2-7, with 7 bases that match TRBD1. V dropped 5 bases and J dropped 4; count of bases not matched to a gene: 8. The CDR3 spans 14 residues. Germline CDR1 and CDR2: PRHDT and FYEKMQ (reference sequence). The CDR3 loop reads CASSLGTALYEQYF. CDR3 nucleotide sequence: TGTGCCAGCAGCCTCGGGACAGCATTATACGAGCAGTACTTC.

CDR3 nucleotides: TGTGCCAGCAGGGACAGAGATACGCAGTATTTT. Protein: CASRDRDTQYF. The rearrangement links TRBV5-6 to TRBJ2-3; a weak D match, TRBD1 (6 bases). The germline CDR1 and CDR2 sequences are SGHDT and YYEEEE. The V and J ends lost 5 bases and 5 bases respectively, with 6 bases between them. The CDR3 covers 11 residues.

This clone was recorded only once. This chain uses TRBV29-1 with TRBJ1-1; tentative D call: TRBD1 (5 bases). The V gene's germline CDR1 is SQVTM and CDR2 ANQGSEA. The V end was cut by 5 bases, the J end by 6 bases, with 22 bases between. The CDR3 length is 15 residues. DNA for the CDR3: TGCAGCGTTTGGGGACTGGGGGTAGGGGCCTCTGAAGCTTTCTTT. Protein product: CSVWGLGVGASEAFF.

The CDR3 DNA follows: TGCGCCAGCAGCTTGGAGGGGGGCACAGATACGCAGTATTTT. As protein: CASSLEGGTDTQYF. The V call is TRBV5-1, the J call TRBJ2-3; D may be TRBD1 (6 bases). The CDR3 covers 14 residues. Germline CDR1 is SGHRS and CDR2 is YFSETQ. The V gene lost 0 bases and the J gene lost 1 base, with 6 bases spanning the gap. The full variable domain, in which reference TRBV5-1 and TRBJ2-3 provide the parts outside the CDR3, is KAGVTQTPRYLIKTRGQQVTLSCSPISGHRSVSWYQQTPGQGLQFLFEYFSETQRNKGNFPGRFSGRQFSNSRSEMNVSTLELGDSALYLCASSLEGGTDTQYFGPGTRLTVL.

This clone was counted only a few times. The rearrangement links TRBV6-5 to TRBJ2-5, with TRBD1 matching over 7 bases. The J call may be in error: the DNA end matches TRBJ2-7 better. This CDR3 is 15 amino acids long. The V gene's germline CDR1 is MNHEY and CDR2 SVGAGI. CDR3 nucleotides: TGTGCCAGCAGACTAGGGGGCGCGGAGCTCTACGAGCAGTACTTC. This gives the protein CASRLGGAELYEQYF.

The chain carries TRBV19 and TRBJ1-5; a possible D gene is TRBD1 (6 bases). Trimming took 9 bases from V and 3 from J, leaving 12 bases between them. Germline CDR1 LNHDA, CDR2 SQIVND (reference sequence). This CDR3 is 13 amino acids long. In DNA form, the CDR3 reads TGTGCCAGCGCCGGGACACCCAATCAGCCCCAGCATTTT. Translating it yields CASAGTPNQPQHF.

The chain joins TRBV28 to TRBJ2-1; D not certain. V gave up 5 bases and J gave up 1 base, with 12 bases separating them. This CDR3 region has 15 residues. CDR1 and CDR2 from the germline V gene are MDHEN and SYDVKM. CDR3 nucleotide sequence: TGTGCCAGCAGTCCTCGGCAGACTTCCTACAATGAGCAGTTCTTC. Translating gives CASSPRQTSYNEQFF.

The chain couples TRBV5-8 to TRBJ1-2; 9 bases agree with TRBD1. The germline CDR1 and CDR2 sequences are SGHTS and YDEGEE. Trimming removed 1 base from V and 5 bases from J; junction bases left unmatched: 6. This CDR3 is 15 amino acids long. The CDR3 is CASSLRTGGRYGYTF. In DNA form, the CDR3 reads TGTGCCAGCAGCTTGAGAACAGGGGGCCGGTATGGCTACACCTTC.

The rearrangement links TRBV28 to TRBJ1-2; 7 positions agree with TRBD1. The CDR3 loop spans 16 amino acids. The germline gives CDR1 MDHEN, CDR2 SYDVKM. J lost 0 bases, V lost 5 bases, and 9 bases had no gene match. CDR3 in amino acids: CASSPPEQGANYGYTF. The CDR3 DNA reads TGTGCCAGCAGTCCCCCTGAGCAGGGGGCTAACTATGGCTACACCTTC.